This TCR beta chain was sequenced for a study of tumor and adjacent non-tumor tissue in lung cancer. Study results and caveats: Compared with tumor, normal lung showed significantly lower TCR diversity. Top 100 clones took a larger repertoire share in normal lung. Shorter survival was associated with higher TCR diversity in tumors.

This sample's RNA came from whole unsorted tissue. The normal lung tissue was taken more than 3 cm from the tumor edge. Donors were chemotherapy-naive, newly diagnosed lung cancer surgical patients in China, August–late 2014. The CDR3 loop spans 14 amino acids. Germline V lookup: CDR1 DFQATT, CDR2 SNEGSKA (reference sequence). Regarding this clonotype: What it binds is unknown. A read error may account for a junction end that differs from germline.

The library came from three nested PCR rounds adapted from ARM-PCR protocols. TCRdb re-called the multiplex PCR reads through MiXCR, storing one row per CDR3 protein. The table records 90,000 to 100,000 distinct CDR3 sequences, 80% of them present only once. This receptor was identified in a man in his 60s with small cell lung cancer. Sequenced: distant non-tumor lung tissue. The chain uses TRBV20-1 and TRBJ2-1; perhaps TRBD1 as D (5 bases). The CDR3 bases are TGCTGTGCTATCCGGACACCCCATTACTATGAGCAGTTTTTC. Translating gives CCAIRTPHYYEQFF.